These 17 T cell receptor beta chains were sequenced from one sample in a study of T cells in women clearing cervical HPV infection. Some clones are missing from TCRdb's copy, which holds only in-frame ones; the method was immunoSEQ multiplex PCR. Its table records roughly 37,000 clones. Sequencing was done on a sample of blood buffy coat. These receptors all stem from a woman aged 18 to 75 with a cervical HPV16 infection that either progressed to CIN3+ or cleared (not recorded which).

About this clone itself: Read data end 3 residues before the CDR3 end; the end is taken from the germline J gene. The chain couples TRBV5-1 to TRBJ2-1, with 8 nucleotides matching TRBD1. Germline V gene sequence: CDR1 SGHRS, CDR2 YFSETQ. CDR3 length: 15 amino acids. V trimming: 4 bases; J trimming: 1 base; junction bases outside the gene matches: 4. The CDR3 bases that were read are TGCGCCAGCAGCCCCGACAGGGGATCCTACAATGAG. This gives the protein CASSPDRGSYNE. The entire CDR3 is CASSPDRGSYNEQFF.

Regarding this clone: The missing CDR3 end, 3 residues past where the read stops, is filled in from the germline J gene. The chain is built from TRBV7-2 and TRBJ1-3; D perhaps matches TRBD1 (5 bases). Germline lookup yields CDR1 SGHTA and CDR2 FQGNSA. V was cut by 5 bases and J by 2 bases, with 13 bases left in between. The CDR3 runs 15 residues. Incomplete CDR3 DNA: TGTGCCAGCAGCAAGGACAAAGGGACTGGAAACACC. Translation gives CASSKDKGTGNT. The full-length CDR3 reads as CASSKDKGTGNTIYF.

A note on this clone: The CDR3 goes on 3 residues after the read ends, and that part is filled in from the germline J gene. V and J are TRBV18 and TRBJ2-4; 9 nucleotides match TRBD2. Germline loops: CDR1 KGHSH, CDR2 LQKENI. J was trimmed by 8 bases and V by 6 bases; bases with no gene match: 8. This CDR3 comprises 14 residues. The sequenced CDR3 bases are TGTGCCAGCTCGGATAGCGGGAGCGGTGACATT. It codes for CASSDSGSGDI. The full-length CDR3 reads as CASSDSGSGDIQYF.

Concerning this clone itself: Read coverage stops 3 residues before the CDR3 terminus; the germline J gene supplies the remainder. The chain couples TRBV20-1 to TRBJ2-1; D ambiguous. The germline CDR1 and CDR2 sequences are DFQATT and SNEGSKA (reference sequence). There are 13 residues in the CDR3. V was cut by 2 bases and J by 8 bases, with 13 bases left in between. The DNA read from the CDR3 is TGCAGTGCTAGACGCGACGTAAGCGATGAG. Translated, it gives CSARRDVSDE. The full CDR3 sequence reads CSARRDVSDEQFF.

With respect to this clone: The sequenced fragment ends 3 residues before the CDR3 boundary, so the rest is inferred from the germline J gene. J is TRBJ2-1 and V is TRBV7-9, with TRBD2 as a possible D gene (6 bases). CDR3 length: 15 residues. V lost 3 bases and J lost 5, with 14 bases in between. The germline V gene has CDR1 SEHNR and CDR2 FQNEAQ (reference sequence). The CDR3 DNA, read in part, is TGTGCCAGCAGCTTCGAACTAGCTGGGCACAATGAG. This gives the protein CASSFELAGHNE. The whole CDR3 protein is CASSFELAGHNEQFF.

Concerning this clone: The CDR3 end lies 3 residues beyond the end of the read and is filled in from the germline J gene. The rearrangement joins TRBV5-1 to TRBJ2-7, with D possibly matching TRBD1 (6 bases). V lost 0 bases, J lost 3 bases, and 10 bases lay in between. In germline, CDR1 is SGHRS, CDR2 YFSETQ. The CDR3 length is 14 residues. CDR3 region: CASSLGGGHYEQYF. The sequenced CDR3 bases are TGCGCCAGCAGCTTGGGTGGGGGACACTACGAG.

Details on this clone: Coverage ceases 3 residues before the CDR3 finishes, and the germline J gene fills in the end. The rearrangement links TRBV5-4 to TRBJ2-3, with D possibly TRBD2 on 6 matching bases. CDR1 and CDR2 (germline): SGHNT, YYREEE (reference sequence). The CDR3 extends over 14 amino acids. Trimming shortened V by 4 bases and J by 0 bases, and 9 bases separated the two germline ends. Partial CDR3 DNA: TGTGCCAGCAGCCCTAGCGCCAGCACAGATACG. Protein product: CASSPSASTDT. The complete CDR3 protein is CASSPSASTDTQYF. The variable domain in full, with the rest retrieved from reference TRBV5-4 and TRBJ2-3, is ETGVTQSPTHLIKTRGQQVTLRCSSQSGHNTVSWYQQALGQGPQFIFQYYREEENGRGNFPPRFSGLQFPNYSSELNVNALELDDSALYLCASSPSASTDTQYFGPGTRLTVL.

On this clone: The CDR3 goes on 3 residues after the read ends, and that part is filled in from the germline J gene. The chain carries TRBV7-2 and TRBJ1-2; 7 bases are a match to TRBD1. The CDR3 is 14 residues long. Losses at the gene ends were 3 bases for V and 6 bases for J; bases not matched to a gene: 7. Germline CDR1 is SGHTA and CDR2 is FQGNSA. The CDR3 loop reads CASSLDVTGNGYTF. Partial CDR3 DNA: TGTGCCAGCAGCTTGGATGTGACAGGGAATGGC.

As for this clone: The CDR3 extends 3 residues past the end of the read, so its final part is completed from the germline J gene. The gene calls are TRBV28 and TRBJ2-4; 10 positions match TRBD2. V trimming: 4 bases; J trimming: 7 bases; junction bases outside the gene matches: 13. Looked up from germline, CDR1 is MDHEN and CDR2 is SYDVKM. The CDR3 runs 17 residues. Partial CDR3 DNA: TGTGCCAGCAGTTCCCCGGCTAGCGGGAGAGTCGAGAACATT. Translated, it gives CASSSPASGRVENI. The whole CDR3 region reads CASSSPASGRVENIQYF.

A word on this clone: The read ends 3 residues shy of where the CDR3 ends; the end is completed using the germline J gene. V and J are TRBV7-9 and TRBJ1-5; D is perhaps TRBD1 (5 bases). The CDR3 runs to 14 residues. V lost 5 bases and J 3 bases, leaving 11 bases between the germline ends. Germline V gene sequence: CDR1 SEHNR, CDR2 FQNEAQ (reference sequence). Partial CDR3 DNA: TGTGCCAGCAGCCCTCAGGGTACCAATCAGCCC. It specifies CASSPQGTNQP. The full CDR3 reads CASSPQGTNQPQHF. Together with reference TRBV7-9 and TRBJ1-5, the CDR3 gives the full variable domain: DTGVSQNPRHKITKRGQNVTFRCDPISEHNRLYWYRQTLGQGPEFLTYFQNEAQLEKSRLLSDRFSAERPKGSFSTLEIQRTEQGDSAMYLCASSPQGTNQPQHFGDGTRLSIL.

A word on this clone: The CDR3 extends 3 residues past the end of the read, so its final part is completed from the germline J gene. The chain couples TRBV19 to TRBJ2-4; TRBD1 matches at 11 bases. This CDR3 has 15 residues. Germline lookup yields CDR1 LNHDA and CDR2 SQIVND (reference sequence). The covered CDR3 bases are TGTGCCAGTAGTACCTTGGGACAGGGGGTTTATGGT. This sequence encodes CASSTLGQGVYG. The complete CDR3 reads CASSTLGQGVYGQYF.

The CDR3 DNA, read in part, is TGCGCCAGCAGTGAGCGCGGGATCCTACAAAGCTCCTATAATTCACCA. It translates to CASSERGILQSSYNSP. The full CDR3 is CASSERGILQSSYNSPLFF. V is TRBV10-1 and J is TRBJ1-4; no clear D. Read data end 3 residues before the CDR3 end; the end is taken from the germline J gene. Germline V gene sequence: CDR1 WNHNN, CDR2 SYGVQD (reference sequence). The CDR3 sequence is 19 residues long.

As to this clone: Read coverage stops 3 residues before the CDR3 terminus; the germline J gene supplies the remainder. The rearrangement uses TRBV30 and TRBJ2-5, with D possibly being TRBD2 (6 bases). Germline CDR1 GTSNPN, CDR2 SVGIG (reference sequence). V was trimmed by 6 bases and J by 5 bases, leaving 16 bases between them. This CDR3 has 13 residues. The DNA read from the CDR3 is TGTGCCTGCCCCCGGGGGTCGGGGGAGACC. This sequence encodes CACPRGSGET. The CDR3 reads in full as CACPRGSGETQYF.

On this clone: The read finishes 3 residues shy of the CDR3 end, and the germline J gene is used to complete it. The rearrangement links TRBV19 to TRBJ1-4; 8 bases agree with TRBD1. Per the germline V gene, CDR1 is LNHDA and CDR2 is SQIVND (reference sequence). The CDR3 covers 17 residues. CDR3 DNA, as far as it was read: TGTGCCAGTAGGCAGGGACAGGCGAGCTCTGGGGCCAACGTA. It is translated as CASRQGQASSGANV. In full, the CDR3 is CASRQGQASSGANVLFF.

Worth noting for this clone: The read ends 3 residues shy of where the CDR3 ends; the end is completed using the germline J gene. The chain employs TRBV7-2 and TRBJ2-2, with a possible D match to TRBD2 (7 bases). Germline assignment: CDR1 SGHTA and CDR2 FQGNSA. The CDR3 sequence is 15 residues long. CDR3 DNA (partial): TGTGCCAGCAGCTCCCGCCGGGGGGCGGCTGAAAAG. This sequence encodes CASSSRRGAAEK. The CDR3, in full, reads CASSSRRGAAEKLFF.

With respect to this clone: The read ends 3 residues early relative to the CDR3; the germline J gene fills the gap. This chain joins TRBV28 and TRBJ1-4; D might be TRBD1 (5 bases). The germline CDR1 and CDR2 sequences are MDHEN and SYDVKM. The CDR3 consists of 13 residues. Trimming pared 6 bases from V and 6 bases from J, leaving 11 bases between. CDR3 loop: CASRGQVDEKLFF. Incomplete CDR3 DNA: TGTGCCAGCAGGGGGCAGGTAGATGAAAAA.

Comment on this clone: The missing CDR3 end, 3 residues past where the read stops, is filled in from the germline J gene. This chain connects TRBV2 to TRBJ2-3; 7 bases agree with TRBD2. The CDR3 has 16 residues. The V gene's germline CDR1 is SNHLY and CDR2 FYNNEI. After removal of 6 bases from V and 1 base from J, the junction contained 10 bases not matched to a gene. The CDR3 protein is CASSLTGLGGTDTQYF. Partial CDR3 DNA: TGTGCCAGCAGCCTAACAGGACTAGGTGGCACAGATACG. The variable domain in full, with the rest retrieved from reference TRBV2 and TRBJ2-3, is EPEVTQTPSHQVTQMGQEVILRCVPISNHLYFYWYRQILGQKVEFLVSFYNNEISEKSEIFDDQFSVERPDGSNFTLKIRSTKLEDSAMYFCASSLTGLGGTDTQYFGPGTRLTVL.